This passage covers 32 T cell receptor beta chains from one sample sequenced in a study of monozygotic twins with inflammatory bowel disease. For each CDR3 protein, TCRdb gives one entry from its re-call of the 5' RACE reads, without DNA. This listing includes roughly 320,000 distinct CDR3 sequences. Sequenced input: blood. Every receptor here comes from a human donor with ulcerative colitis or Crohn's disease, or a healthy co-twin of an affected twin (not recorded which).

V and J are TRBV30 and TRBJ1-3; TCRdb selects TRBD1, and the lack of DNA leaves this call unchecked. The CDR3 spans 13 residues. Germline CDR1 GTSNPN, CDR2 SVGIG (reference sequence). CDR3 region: CAWSAGTGNTIYF.

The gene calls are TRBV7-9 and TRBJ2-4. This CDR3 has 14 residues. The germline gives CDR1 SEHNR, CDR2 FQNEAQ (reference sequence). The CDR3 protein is CASSPRVGKNIQYF.

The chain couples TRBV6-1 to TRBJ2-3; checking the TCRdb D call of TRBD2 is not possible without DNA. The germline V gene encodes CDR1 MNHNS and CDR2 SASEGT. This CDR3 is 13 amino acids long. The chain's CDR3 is CASSEGRTSTQYF.

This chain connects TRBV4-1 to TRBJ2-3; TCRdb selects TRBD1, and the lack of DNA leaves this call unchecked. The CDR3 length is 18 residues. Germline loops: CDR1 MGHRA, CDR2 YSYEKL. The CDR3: CASSQEARTGRITDTQYF.

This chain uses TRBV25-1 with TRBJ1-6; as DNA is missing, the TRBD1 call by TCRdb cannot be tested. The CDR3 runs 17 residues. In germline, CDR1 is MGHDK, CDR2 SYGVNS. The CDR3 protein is CASSNPGTALHNSPLHF.

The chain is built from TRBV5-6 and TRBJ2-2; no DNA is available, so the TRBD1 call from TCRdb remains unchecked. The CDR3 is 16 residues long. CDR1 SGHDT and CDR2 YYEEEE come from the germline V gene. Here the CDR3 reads CASSRLVLGATGELFF.

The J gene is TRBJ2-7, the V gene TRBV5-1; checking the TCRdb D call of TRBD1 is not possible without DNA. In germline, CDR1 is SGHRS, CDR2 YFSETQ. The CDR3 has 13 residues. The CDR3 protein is CASSVDRGPEQYF.

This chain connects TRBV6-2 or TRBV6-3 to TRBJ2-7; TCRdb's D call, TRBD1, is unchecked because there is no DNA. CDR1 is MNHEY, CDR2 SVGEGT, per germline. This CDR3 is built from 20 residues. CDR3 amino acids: CASKVFSVTPGWELSYEQYF.

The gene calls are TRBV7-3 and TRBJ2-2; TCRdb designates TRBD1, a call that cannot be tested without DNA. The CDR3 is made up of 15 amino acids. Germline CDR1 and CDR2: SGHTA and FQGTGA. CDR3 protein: CASSLKAGRTGELFF.

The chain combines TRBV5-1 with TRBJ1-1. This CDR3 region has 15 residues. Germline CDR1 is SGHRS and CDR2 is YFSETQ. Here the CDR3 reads CASSLDSGRGTEAFF.

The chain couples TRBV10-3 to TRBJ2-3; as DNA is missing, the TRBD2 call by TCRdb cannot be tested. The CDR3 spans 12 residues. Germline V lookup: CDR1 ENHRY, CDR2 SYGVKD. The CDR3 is CAISESSLRAYF.

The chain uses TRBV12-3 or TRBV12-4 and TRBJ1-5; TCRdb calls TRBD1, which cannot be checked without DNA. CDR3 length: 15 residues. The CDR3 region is CASSFGGFFGQPQHF.

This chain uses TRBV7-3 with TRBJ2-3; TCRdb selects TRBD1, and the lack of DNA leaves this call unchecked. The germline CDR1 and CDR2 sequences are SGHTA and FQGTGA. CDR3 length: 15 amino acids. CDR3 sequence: CASSLTSLGADTQYF. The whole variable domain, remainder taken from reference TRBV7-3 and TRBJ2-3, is GAGVSQTPSNKVTEKGKYVELRCDPISGHTALYWYRQSLGQGPEFLIYFQGTGAADDSGLPNDRFFAVRPEGSVSTLKIQRTERGDSAVYLCASSLTSLGADTQYFGPGTRLTVL.

The CDR3 sequence: CAISEGQEKLFF. The V call is TRBV10-3, the J call TRBJ1-4. The CDR3 covers 12 residues. The germline CDR1 and CDR2 sequences are ENHRY and SYGVKD.

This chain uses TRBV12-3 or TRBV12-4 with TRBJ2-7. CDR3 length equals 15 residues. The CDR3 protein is CASSLRAGIPYEQYF.

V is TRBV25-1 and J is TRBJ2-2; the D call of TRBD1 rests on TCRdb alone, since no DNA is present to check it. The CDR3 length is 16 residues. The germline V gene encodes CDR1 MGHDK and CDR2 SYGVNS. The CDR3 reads CASSEGSGMVSGELFF.

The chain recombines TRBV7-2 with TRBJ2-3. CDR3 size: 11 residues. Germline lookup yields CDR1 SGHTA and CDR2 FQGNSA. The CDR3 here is CASSLSPTQYF.

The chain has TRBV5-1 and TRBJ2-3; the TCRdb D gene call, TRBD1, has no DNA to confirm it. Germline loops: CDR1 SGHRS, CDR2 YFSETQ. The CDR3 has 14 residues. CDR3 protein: CASSLGQATDTQYF.

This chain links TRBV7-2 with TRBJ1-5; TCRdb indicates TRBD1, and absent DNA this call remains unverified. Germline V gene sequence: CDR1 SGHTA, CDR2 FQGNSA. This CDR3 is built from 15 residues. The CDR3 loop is CASSPKGQGGQPQHF.

CDR3 residues: CSEPGLGNEQFF. The V call is TRBV20-1, the J call TRBJ2-1; TCRdb proposes TRBD2, but this gene call is untestable without DNA. This CDR3 is 12 amino acids long. Germline assignment: CDR1 DFQATT and CDR2 SNEGSKA (reference sequence).

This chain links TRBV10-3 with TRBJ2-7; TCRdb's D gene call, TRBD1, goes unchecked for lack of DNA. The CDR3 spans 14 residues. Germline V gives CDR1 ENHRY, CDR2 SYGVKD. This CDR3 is CAISLTGGNYEQYF.

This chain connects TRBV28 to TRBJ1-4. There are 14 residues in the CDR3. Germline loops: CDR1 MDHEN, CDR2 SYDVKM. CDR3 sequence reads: CAMGTPGLGEKLFF.

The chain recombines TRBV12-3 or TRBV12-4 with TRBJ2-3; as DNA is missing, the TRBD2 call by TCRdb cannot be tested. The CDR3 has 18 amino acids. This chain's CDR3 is CASGGPGLAGPSTDTQYF.

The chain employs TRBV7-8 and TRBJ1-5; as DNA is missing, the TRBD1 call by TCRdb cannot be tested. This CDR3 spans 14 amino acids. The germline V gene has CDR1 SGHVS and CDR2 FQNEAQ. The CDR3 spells CASSWTGQGQPQHF.

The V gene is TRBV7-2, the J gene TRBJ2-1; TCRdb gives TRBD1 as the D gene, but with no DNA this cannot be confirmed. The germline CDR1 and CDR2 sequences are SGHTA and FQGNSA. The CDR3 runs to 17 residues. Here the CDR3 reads CASSLLPAGAAYNEQFF.

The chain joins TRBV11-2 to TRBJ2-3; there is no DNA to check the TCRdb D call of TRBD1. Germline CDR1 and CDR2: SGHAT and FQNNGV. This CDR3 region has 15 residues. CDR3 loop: CASSLVGGQSDTQYF.

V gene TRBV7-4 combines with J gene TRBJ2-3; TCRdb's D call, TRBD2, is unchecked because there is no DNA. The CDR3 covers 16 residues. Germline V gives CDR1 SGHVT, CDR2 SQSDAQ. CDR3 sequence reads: CASSLGRETPTDTQYF.

The CDR3 loop is CASSRTGGTNIQYF. The J gene is TRBJ2-4, the V gene TRBV18; TCRdb proposes TRBD1, but this gene call is untestable without DNA. Germline V gene sequence: CDR1 KGHSH, CDR2 LQKENI. The CDR3 sequence is 14 residues long.

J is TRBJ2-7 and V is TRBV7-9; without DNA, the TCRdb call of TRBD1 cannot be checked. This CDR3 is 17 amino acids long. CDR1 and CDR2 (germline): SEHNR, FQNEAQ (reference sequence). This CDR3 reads CASSLERFKRGHYEQYF.

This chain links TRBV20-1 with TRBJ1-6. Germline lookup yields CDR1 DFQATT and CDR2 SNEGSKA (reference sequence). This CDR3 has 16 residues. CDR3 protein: CSARPTGNSYNSPLHF.

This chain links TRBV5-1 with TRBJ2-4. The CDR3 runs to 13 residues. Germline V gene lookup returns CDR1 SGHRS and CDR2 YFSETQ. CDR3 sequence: CASSLTSARLQYF.

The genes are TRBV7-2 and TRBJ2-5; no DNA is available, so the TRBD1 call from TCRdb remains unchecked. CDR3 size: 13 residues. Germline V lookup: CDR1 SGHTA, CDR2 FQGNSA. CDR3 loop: CASAMGAPETQYF.